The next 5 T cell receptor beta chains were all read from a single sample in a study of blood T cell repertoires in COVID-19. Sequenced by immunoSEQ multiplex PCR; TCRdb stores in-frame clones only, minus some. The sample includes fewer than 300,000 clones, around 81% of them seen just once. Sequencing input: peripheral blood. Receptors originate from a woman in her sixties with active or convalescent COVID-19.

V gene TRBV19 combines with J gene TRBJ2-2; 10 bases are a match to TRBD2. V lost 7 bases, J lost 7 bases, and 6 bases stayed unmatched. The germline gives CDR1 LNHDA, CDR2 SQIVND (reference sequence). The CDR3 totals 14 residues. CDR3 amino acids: CASKNRLAGGELFF. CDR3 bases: TGTGCCAGTAAAAACAGACTAGCGGGCGGGGAGCTGTTTTTT.

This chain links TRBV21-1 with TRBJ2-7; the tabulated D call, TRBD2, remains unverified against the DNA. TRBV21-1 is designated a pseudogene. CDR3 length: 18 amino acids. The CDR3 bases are TGTGCCAGCAGCAAAAAGCGGGGGACAGACCCGGGGGCCTACGAGCAGTACTTC. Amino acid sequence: CASSKKRGTDPGAYEQYF.

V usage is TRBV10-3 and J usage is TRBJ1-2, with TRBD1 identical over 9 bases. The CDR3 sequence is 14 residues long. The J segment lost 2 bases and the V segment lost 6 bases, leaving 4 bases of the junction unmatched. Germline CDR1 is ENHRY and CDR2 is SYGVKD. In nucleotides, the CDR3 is TGTGCCATCAGGGAGACAGGGGGAAACTATGGCTACACCTTC. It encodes CAIRETGGNYGYTF.

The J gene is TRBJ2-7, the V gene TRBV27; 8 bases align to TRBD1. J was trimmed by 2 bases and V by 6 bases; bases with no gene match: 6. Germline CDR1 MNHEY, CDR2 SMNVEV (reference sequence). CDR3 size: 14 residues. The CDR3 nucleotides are TGTGCCAGCAGCCCCCGGACAGGGCCCTACGAGCAGTACTTC. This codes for CASSPRTGPYEQYF.

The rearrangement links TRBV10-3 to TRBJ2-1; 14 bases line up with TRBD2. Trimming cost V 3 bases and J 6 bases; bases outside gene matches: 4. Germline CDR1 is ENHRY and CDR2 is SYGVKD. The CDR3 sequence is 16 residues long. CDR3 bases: TGTGCCATCAGTGAATCGACTAGCGGGGGGGCCAATGAGCAGTTCTTC. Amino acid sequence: CAISESTSGGANEQFF.